Here is one T cell receptor beta chain with its context. Antigen: not known. The sample originates from a study of shared clonotypes between healthy human individuals. Overall study results and limits: Naive CD4 clonotypes overlapped across several donors at 4.5% to 5.5%.

The CDR3 sequence is 12 residues long. With 2 bases removed from V and 5 bases from J, the gap between germline ends came to 7 bases. The germline V gene encodes CDR1 MNHEY and CDR2 SVGAGI. Profiling relied on immunoSEQ multiplex PCR, and the TCRdb table lists in-frame clones only, not all of them. Of roughly 2.4 million clones in the sample, around 95% were seen once. The receptor comes from a man aged 18 to 30 in good health. Sequencing was performed on naive CD4+ T cells sorted from blood. Regarding subset: CD45RA+ positively selected. The chain joins TRBV6-5 to TRBJ2-7, with D uncertain. CDR3 DNA: TGTGCCAGCAGTTACAGATTACACGAGCAGTACTTC. It encodes CASSYRLHEQYF.